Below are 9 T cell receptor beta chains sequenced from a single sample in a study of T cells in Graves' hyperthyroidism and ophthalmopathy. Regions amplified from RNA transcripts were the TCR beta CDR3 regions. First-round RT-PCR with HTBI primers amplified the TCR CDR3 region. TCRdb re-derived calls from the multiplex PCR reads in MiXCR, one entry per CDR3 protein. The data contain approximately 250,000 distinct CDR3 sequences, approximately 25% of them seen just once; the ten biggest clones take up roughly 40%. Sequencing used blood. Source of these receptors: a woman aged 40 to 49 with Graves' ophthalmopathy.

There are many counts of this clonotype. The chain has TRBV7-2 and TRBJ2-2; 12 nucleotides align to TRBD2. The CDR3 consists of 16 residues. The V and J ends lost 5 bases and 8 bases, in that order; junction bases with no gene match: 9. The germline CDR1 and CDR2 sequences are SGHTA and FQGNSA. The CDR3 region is CASSASGRALYGELFF. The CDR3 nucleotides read TGTGCCAGCAGCGCTAGCGGGAGGGCCTTGTATGGGGAGCTGTTTTTT. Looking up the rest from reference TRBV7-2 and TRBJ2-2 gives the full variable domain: GAGVSQSPSNKVTEKGKDVELRCDPISGHTALYWYRQSLGQGLEFLIYFQGNSAPDKSGLPSDRFSAERTGGSVSTLTIQRTQQEDSAVYLCASSASGRALYGELFFGEGSRLTVL.

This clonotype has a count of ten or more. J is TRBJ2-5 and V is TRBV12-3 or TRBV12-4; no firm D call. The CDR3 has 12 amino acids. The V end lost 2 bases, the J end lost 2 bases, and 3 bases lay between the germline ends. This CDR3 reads CASSLKQETQYF. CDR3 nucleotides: TGTGCCAGCAGTTTAAAGCAAGAGACCCAGTACTTC.

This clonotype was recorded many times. The CDR3 loop is CASFPTSGRAGSGELFF. The CDR3 region has the DNA TGTGCCAGCTTCCCGACTAGCGGGAGGGCCGGGTCCGGGGAGCTGTTTTTT. The J gene is TRBJ2-2, the V gene TRBV28, with 14 nucleotides matching TRBD2. This CDR3 has 17 amino acids. CDR1 and CDR2 from the germline V gene are MDHEN and SYDVKM. The ends lost 8 bases at V and 6 bases at J; junction bases unmatched: 11.

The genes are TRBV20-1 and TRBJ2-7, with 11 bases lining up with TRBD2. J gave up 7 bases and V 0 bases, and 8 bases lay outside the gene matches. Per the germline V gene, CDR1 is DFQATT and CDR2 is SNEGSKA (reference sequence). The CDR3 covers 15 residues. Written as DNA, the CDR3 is TGCAGTGCTAGAGATCTAGCGGGAGGTCCGAGGGAGCAGTACTTC. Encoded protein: CSARDLAGGPREQYF.

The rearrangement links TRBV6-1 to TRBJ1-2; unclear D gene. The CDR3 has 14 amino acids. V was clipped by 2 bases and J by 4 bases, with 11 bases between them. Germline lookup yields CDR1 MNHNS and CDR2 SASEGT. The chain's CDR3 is CASSELAGSYGYTF. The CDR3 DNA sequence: TGTGCCAGCAGTGAATTGGCGGGCAGCTATGGCTACACCTTC.

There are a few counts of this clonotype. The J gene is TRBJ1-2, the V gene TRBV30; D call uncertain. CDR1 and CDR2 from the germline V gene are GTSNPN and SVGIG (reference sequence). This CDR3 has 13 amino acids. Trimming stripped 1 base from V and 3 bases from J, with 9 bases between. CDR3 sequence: CAWSGRGYYGYTF. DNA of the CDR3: TGTGCCTGGAGTGGCCGCGGGTACTATGGCTACACCTTC.

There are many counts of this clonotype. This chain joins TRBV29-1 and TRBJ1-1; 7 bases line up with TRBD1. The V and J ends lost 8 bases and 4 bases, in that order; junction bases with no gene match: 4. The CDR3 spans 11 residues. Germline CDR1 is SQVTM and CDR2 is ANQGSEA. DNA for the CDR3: TGCAGCACCAGGGGGACCACTGAAGCTTTCTTT. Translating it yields CSTRGTTEAFF.

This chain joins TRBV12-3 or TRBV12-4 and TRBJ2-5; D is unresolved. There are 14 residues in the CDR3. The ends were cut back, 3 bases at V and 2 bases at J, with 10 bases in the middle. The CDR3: CASSLGSEQETQYF. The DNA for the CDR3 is TGTGCCAGCAGTTTGGGTTCGGAACAAGAGACCCAGTACTTC.

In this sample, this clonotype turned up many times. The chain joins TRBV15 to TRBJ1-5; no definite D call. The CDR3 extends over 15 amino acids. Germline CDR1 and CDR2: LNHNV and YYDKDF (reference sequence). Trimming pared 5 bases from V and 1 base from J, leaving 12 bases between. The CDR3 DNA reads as TGTGCCACCAGCCCAGCGCCCGACAGCAATCAGCCCCAGCATTTT. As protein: CATSPAPDSNQPQHF.